This T cell receptor beta chain was recorded in a study of blood T cells in healthy people across ages. It was with a sample-barcoded 5' primer and a J-beta primer mix that a second PCR of about 6 to 12 cycles was run. TCRdb re-called the 5' RACE reads through MiXCR, storing one row per CDR3 protein. The data hold some 1.7 million distinct CDR3 sequences, with under 30% observed a single time. This clonotype was seen a few times. Germline CDR1 is SGHRS and CDR2 is YFSETQ. This CDR3 is 14 amino acids long. V lost 4 bases to trimming and J lost 2 bases, with 11 bases between them. The sequencing input was blood. The receptor was derived from a woman aged 25-40 years in good health. The chain carries TRBV5-1 and TRBJ2-3, with D tentatively TRBD1 (5 bases). The CDR3 loop is CASSRTGYTDTQYF. The CDR3 nucleotides are TGCGCCAGCAGCAGAACAGGTTACACAGATACGCAGTATTTT.